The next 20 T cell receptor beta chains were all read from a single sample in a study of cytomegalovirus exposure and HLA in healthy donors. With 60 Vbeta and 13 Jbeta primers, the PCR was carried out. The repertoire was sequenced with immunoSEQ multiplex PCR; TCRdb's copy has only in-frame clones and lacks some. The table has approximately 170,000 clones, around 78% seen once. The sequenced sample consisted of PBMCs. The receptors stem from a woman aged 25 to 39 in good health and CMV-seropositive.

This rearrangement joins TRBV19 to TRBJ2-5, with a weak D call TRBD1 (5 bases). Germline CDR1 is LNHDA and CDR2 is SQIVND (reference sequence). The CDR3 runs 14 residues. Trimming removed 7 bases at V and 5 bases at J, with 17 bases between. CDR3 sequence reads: CASKERGEIETQYF. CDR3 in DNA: TGTGCCAGTAAGGAAAGGGGCGAGATTGAGACCCAGTACTTC.

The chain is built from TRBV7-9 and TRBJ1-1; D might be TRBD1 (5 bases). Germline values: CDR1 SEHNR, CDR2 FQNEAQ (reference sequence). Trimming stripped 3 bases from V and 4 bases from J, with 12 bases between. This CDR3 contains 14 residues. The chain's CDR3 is CASSFGGGSTEAFF. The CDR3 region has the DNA TGTGCCAGCAGCTTCGGGGGAGGGAGCACTGAAGCTTTCTTT.

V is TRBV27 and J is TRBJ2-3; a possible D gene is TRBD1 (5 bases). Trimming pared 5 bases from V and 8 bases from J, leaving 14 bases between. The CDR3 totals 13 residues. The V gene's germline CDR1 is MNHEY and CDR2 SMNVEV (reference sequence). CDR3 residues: CASSTAGIGTQYF. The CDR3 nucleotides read TGTGCCAGCAGTACGGCAGGGATCGGTACGCAGTATTTT.

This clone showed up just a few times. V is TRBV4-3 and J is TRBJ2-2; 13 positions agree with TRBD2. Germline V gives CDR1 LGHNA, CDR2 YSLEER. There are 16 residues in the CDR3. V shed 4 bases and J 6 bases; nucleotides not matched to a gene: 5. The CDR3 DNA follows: TGCGCCAGCAGCCGCGTAGGACTAGCGGGAGCCGGGGAGCTGTTTTTT. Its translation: CASSRVGLAGAGELFF.

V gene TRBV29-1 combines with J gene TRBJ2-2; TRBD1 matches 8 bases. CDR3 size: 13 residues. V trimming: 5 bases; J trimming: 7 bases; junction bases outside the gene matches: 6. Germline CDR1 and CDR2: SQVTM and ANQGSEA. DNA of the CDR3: TGCAGCGTTCAGACAGGGGTGGGCGGGGAGCTGTTTTTT. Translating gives CSVQTGVGGELFF.

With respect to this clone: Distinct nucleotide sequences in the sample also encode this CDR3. DNA of the CDR3: TGTGCCAGCAGCCCATCGGGGGGTTCCTACGAGCAGTACTTC. As protein: CASSPSGGSYEQYF. V is TRBV7-2 and J is TRBJ2-7; 7 bases are shared with TRBD2. Germline CDR1 and CDR2: SGHTA and FQGNSA. The CDR3 extends over 14 amino acids. The V segment lost 5 bases and the J segment 1 base; nucleotides outside the gene matches: 5.

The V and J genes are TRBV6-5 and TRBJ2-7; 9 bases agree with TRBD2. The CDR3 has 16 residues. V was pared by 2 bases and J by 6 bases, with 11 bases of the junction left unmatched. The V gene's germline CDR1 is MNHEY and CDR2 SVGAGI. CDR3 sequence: CASSYPLSGSLGEQYF. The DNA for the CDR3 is TGTGCCAGCAGTTACCCCCTTAGCGGGAGCCTCGGCGAGCAGTACTTC.

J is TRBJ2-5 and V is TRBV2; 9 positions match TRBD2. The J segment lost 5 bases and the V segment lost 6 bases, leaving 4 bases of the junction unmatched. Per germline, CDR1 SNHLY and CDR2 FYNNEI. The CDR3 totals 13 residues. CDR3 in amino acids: CASRERGEETQYF. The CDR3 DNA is TGTGCCAGCAGAGAGCGGGGGGAGGAGACCCAGTACTTC.

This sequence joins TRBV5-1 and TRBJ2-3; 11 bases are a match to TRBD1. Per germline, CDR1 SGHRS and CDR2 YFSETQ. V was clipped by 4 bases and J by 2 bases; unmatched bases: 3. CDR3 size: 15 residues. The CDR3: CASSRGQGDTDTQYF. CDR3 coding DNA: TGCGCCAGCAGCCGGGGACAGGGGGACACAGATACGCAGTATTTT.

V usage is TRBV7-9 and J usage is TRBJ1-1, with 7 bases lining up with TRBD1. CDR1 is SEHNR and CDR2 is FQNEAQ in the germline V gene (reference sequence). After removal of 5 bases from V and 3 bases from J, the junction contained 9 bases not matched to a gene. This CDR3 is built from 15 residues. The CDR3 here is CASSEVRTGHTEAFF. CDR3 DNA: TGTGCCAGCAGCGAAGTTAGGACAGGACACACTGAAGCTTTCTTT.

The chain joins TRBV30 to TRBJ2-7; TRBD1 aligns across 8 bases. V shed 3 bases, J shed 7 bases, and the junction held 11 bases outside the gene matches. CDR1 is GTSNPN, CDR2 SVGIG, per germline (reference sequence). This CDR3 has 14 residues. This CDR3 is CAWSATGVSGEQYF. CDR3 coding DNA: TGTGCCTGGAGCGCGACAGGGGTATCGGGAGAGCAGTACTTC.

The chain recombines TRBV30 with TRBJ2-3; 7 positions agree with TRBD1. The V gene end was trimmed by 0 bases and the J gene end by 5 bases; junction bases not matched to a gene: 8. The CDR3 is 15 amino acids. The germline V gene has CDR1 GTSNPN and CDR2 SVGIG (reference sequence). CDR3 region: CAWSVKRGQGDTQYF. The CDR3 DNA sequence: TGTGCCTGGAGTGTAAAGAGGGGGCAGGGAGATACGCAGTATTTT.

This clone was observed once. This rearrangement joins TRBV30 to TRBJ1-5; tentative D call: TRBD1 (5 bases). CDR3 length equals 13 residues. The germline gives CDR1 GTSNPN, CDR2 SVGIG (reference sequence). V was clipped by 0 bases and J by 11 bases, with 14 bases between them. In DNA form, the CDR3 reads TGTGCCTGGAGTGTATCCAGGGAAAGGTCCCAGCATTTT. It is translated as CAWSVSRERSQHF.

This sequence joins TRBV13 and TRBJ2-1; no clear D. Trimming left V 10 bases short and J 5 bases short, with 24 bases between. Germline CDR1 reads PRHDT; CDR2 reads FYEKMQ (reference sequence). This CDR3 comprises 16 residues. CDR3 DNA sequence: TGTGCCATCGGCCGCCAAACTAACGGCTGGAACAATGAGCAGTTCTTC. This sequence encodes CAIGRQTNGWNNEQFF.

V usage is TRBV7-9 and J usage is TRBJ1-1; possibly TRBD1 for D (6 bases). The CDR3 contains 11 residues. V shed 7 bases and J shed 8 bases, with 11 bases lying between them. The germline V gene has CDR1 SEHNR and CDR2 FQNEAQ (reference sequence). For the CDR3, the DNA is TGTGCCAGCACCCAGGGGATAGAAGCTTTCTTT. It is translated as CASTQGIEAFF.

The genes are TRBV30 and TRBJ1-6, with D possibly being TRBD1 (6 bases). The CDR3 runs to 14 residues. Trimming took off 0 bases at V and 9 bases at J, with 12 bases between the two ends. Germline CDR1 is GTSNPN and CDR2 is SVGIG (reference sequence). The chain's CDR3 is CAWSVYRESSPLHF. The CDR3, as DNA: TGTGCCTGGAGTGTATACAGGGAGAGTTCACCCCTCCACTTT. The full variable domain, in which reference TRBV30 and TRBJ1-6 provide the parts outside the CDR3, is SQTIHQWPATLVQPVGSPLSLECTVEGTSNPNLYWYRQAAGRGLQLLFYSVGIGQISSEVPQNLSASRPQDRQFILSSKKLLLSDSGFYLCAWSVYRESSPLHFGNGTRLTVT.

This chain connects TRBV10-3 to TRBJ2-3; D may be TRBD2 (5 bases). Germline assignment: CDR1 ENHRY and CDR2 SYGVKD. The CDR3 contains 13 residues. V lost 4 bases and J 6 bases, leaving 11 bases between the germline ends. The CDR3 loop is CAISGTSSDTQYF. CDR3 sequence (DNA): TGTGCCATCAGTGGAACTAGTTCGGATACGCAGTATTTT.

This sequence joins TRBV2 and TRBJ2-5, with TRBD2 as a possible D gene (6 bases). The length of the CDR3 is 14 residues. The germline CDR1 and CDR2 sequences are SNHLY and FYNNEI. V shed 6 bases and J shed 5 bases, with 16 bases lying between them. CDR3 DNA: TGTGCCAGCAGCCCGATGGGCCGGGGGGAGACCCAGTACTTC. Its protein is CASSPMGRGETQYF.

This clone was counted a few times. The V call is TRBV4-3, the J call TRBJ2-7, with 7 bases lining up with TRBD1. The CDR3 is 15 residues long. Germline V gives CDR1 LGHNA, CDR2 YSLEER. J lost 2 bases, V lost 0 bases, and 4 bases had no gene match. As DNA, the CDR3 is TGCGCCAGCAGCCAAGATTATGGACAGGCCTACGAGCAGTACTTC. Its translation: CASSQDYGQAYEQYF.

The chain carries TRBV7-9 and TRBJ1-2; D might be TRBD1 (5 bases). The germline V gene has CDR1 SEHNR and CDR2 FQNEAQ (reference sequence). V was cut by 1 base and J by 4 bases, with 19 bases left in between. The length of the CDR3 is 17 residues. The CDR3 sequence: CASSLGQGSGSRYGYTF. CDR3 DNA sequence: TGTGCCAGCAGCTTAGGGCAGGGTTCTGGTAGTCGCTATGGCTACACCTTC. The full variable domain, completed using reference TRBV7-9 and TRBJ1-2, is DTGVSQNPRHKITKRGQNVTFRCDPISEHNRLYWYRQTLGQGPEFLTYFQNEAQLEKSRLLSDRFSAERPKGSFSTLEIQRTEQGDSAMYLCASSLGQGSGSRYGYTFGSGTRLTVV.